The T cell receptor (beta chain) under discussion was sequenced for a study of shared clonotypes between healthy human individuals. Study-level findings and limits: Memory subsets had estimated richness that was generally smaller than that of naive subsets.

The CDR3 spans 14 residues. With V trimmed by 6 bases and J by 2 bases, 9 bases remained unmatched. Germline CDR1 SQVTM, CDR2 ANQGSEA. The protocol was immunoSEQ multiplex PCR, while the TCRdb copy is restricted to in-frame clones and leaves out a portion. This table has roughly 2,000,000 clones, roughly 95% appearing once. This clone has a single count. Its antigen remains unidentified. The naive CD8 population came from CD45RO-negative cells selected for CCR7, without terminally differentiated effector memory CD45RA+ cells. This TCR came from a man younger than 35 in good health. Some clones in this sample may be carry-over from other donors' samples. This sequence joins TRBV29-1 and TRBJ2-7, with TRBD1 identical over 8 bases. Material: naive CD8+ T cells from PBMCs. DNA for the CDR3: TGCAGCGTCTTTGACAGGGGAGGTCCCTACGAGCAGTACTTC. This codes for CSVFDRGGPYEQYF.